The T cell receptor beta chain under discussion was sequenced for a study of T-cell reconstitution after alpha-beta-depleted transplantation in children. This clonotype was seen at least ten times. This CDR3 has 15 amino acids. The J segment lost 3 bases and the V segment lost 0 bases, leaving 7 bases of the junction unmatched. The germline V gene has CDR1 DFQATT and CDR2 SNEGSKA (reference sequence). Unique molecular identifiers were incorporated into the prepared TCRbeta library. TCRdb re-analysed the PCR reads in MiXCR, keeping a single row per CDR3 protein. The profile covers some 240,000 distinct CDR3 sequences, with 9.7% appearing a single time and about 4.9% taken by the ten largest.

This receptor was identified in a human donor who donated a stem cell graft to a child with SCID. The chain has TRBV20-1 and TRBJ1-2; TRBD1 aligns across 7 bases. The sequenced sample was PBMCs from the stem cell graft donor, obtained from the stem cell graft. The CDR3 bases are TGCAGTGCTAGAGACTACCTTCAGGGGGACTATGGCTACACCTTC. Translating it yields CSARDYLQGDYGYTF.